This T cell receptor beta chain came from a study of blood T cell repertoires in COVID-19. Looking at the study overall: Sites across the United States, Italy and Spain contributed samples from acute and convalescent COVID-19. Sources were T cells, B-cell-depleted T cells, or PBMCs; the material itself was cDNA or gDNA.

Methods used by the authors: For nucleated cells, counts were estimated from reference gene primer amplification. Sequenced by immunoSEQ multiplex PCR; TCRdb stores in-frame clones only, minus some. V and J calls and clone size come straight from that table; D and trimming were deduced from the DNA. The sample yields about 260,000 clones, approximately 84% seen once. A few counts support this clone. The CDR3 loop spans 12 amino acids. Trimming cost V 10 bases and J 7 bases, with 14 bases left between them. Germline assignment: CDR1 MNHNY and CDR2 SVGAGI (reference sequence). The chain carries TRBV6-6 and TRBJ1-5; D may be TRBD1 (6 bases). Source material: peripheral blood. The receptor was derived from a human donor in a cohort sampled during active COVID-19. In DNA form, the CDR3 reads TGTGCCACCAGGGAGGGGGGGCAGCCCCAGCATTTT. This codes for CATREGGQPQHF.